These 5 T cell receptor beta chains were all obtained from the same sample, sequenced in a study of response to subunit inactivated influenza vaccine. MiXCR, applied by TCRdb to the RT-PCR reads, yields one record per CDR3 protein. This sample carries fewer than 750,000 distinct CDR3 sequences, approximately 14% of them seen once, and the ten largest clones take around 10%. The starting material was PBMCs from blood, obtained 11 to 12 days after vaccination. The receptors originated from a man between 45 and 60 years old who received an inactivated influenza vaccine.

V is TRBV29-1 and J is TRBJ2-7; D is possibly TRBD1 (6 bases). This CDR3 has 12 residues. Looked up from germline, CDR1 is SQVTM and CDR2 is ANQGSEA. Trimming removed 1 base at V and 5 bases at J, with 9 bases between. The CDR3 sequence: CSVEAGENEQYF. CDR3 sequence (DNA): TGCAGCGTTGAAGCAGGGGAGAACGAGCAGTACTTC.

This clonotype was seen repeatedly, ten times or more. The genes are TRBV29-1 and TRBJ2-7; 8 bases line up with TRBD1. The junction had 9 bases not matched to a gene; V was cut back by 7 bases and J by 7 bases. In germline, CDR1 is SQVTM, CDR2 ANQGSEA. This CDR3 is 12 amino acids long. DNA for the CDR3: TGCAGCGCCCGGACAGGGTTGAGAGAGCAGTACTTC. It yields the protein CSARTGLREQYF.

The V gene is TRBV7-2, the J gene TRBJ1-5, with a tentative D call TRBD1 (6 bases). Trimming stripped 8 bases from V and 1 base from J, with 15 bases between. The germline CDR1 and CDR2 sequences are SGHTA and FQGNSA. The CDR3 runs to 15 residues. The CDR3 spells CASGGGQSSNQPQHF. The CDR3, as DNA: TGTGCCAGCGGGGGCGGACAGTCGAGCAATCAGCCCCAGCATTTT.

The chain joins TRBV20-1 to TRBJ1-2, with D perhaps TRBD1 (5 bases). V shed 0 bases and J shed 4 bases, with 12 bases lying between them. CDR3 length: 14 residues. Germline CDR1 reads DFQATT; CDR2 reads SNEGSKA (reference sequence). This CDR3 reads CSARDLTDVYGYTF. The DNA for the CDR3 is TGCAGTGCTAGAGATTTGACAGACGTCTATGGCTACACCTTC.

There are a few counts of this clonotype. The CDR3 coding sequence is TGTGCCAGCAGTGCCTGGCACCCGGACTACAATGAGCAGTTCTTC. Translated: CASSAWHPDYNEQFF. The gene calls are TRBV12-3 or TRBV12-4 and TRBJ2-1; D is unresolved. V was pared by 5 bases and J by 3 bases, with 14 bases between. The CDR3 has 15 residues.